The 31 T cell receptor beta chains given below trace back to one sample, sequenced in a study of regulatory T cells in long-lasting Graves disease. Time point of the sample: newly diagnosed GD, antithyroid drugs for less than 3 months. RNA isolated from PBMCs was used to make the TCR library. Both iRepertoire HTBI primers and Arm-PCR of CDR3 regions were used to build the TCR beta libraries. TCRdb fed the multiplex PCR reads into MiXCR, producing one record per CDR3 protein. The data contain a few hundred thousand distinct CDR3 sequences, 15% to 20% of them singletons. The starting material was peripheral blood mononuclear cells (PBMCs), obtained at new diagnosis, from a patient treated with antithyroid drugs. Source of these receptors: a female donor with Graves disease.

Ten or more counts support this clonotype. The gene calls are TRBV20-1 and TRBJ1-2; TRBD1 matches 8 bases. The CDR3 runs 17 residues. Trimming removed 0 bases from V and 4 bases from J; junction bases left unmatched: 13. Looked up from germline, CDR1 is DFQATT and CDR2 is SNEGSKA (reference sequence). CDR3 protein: CSARDDGAGGSSYGYTF. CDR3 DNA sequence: TGCAGTGCTAGAGATGATGGAGCAGGGGGCAGTAGCTATGGCTACACCTTC.

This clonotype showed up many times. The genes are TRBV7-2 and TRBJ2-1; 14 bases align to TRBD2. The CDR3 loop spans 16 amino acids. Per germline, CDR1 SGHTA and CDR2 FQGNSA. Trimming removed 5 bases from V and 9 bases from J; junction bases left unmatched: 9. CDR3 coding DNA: TGTGCCAGCAGCCTGGGACTAGCGGGAGAGTCTGGTGAGCAGTTCTTC. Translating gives CASSLGLAGESGEQFF.

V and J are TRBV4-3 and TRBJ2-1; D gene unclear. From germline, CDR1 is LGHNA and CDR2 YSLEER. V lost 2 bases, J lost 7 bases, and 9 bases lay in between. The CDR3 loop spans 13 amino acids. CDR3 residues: CASSQLTANEQFF. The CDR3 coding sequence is TGCGCCAGCAGCCAATTAACAGCGAATGAGCAGTTCTTC.

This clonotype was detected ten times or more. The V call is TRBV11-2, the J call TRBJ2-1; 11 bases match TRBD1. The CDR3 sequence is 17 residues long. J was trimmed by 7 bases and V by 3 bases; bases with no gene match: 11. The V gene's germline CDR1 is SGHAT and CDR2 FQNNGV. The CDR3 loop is CASSFGVSGTGGNEQFF. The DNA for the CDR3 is TGTGCCAGCAGCTTTGGAGTGTCCGGGACAGGGGGTAATGAGCAGTTCTTC. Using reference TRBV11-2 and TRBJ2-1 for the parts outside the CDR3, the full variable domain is EAGVAQSPRYKIIEKRQSVAFWCNPISGHATLYWYQQILGQGPKLLIQFQNNGVVDDSQLPKDRFSAERLKGVDSTLKIQPAKLEDSAVYLCASSFGVSGTGGNEQFFGPGTRLTVL.

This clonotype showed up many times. As DNA, the CDR3 is TGTGCCAGCAGCCCCCTCCTATTGGGAGGAGAGCAGTTCTTC. Protein: CASSPLLLGGEQFF. This rearrangement joins TRBV14 to TRBJ2-1; tentatively, D is TRBD2 (6 bases). Between the trimmed V and J ends, which lost 4 bases and 10 bases, there was a span of 17 bases. CDR3 length: 14 residues. Germline lookup yields CDR1 SGHDN and CDR2 FVKESK.

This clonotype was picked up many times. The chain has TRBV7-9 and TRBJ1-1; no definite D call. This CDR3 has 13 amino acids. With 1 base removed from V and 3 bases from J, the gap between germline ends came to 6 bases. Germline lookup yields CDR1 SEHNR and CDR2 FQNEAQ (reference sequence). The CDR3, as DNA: TGTGCCAGCAGCTTAGACAAATACACTGAAGCTTTCTTT. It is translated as CASSLDKYTEAFF.

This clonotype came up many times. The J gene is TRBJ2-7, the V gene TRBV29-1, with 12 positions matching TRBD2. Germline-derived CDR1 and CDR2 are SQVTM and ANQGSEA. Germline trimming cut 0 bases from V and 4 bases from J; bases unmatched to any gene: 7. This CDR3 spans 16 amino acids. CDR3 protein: CSVEEWETSGRYEQYF. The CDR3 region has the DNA TGCAGCGTTGAAGAATGGGAGACTAGCGGGAGATACGAGCAGTACTTC.

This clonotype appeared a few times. The CDR3 DNA sequence: TGTGCCACCAGTGGGACAGGGGCGACAGATACGCAGTATTTT. Translating it yields CATSGTGATDTQYF. The chain uses TRBV24-1 and TRBJ2-3, with 9 bases that match TRBD1. Germline V gives CDR1 KGHDR, CDR2 SFDVKD. The CDR3 is 14 residues long. With 5 bases clipped from V and 3 bases from J, the junction kept 2 bases outside the gene matches.

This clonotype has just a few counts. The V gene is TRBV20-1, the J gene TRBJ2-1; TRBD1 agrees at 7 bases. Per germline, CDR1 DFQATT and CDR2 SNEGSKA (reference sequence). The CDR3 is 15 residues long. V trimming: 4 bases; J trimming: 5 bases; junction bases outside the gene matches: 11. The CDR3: CSAKGAARRHNEQFF. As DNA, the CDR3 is TGCAGTGCTAAGGGGGCGGCCCGGCGCCACAATGAGCAGTTCTTC.

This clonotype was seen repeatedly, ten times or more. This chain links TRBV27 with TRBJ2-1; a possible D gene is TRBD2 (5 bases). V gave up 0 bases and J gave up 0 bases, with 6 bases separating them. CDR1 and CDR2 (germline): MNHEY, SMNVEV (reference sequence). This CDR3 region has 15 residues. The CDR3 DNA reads TGTGCCAGCAGTTTATCGGGGAGCTCCTACAATGAGCAGTTCTTC. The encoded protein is CASSLSGSSYNEQFF.

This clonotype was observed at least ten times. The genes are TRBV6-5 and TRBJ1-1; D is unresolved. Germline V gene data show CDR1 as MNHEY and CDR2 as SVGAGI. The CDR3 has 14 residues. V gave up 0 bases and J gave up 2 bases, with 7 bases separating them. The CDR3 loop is CASSYSRHNTEAFF. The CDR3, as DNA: TGTGCCAGCAGTTACTCACGACACAACACTGAAGCTTTCTTT.

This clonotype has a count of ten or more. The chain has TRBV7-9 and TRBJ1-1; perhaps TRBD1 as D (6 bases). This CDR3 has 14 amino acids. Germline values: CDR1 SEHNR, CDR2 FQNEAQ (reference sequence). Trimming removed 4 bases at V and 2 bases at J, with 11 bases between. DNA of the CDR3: TGTGCCAGCAGCTCGAACAGGGAAAACACTGAAGCTTTCTTT. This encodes CASSSNRENTEAFF.

DNA for the CDR3: TGTGCCATCAGTGGGTCGGGACTAGCGGGAGTACGTGAGCAGTTCTTC. Its protein is CAISGSGLAGVREQFF. The chain couples TRBV10-3 to TRBJ2-1; 14 bases fit TRBD2. The V gene's germline CDR1 is ENHRY and CDR2 SYGVKD. This CDR3 region has 16 residues. Unmatched junction bases numbered 8, after V lost 4 bases and J lost 9 bases.

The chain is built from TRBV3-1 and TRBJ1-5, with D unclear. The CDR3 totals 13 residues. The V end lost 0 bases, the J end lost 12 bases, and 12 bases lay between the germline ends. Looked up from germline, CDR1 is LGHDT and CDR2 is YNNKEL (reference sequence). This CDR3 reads CASSQDRQAHQHF. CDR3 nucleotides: TGTGCCAGCAGCCAAGATAGGCAGGCCCACCAGCATTTT.

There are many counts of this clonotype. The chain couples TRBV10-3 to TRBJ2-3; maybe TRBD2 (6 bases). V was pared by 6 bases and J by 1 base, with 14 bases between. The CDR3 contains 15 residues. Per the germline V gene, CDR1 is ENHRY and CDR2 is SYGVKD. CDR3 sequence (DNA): TGTGCCATCAGAGACCGGGACTCAGGCACAGATACGCAGTATTTT. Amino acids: CAIRDRDSGTDTQYF.

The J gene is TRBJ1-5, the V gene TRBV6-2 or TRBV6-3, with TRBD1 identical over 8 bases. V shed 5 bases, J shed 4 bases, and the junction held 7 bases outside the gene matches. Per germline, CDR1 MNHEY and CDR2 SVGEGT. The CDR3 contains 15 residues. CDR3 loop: CASSAGTGVNQPQHF. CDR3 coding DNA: TGTGCCAGCAGTGCTGGGACAGGCGTTAATCAGCCCCAGCATTTT.

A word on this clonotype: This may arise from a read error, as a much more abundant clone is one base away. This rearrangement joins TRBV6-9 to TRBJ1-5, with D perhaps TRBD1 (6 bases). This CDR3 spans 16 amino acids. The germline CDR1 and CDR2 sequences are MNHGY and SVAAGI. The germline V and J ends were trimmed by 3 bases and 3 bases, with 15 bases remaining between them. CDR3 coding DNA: TGTGCCAGCAGTTACCCCGGGACAAGATACAATCAGCCCCAGCATTTT. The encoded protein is CASSYPGTRYNQPQHF.

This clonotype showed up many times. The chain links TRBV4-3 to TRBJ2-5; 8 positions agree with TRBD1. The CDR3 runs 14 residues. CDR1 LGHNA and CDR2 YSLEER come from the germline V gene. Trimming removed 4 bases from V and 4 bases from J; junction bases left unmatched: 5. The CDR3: CASSPQQGAETQYF. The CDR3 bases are TGCGCCAGCAGCCCTCAGCAGGGGGCAGAGACCCAGTACTTC.

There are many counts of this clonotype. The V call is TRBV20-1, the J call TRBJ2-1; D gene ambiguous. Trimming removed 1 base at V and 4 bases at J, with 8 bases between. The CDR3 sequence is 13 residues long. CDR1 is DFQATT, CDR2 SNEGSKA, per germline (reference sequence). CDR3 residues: CSARVRLYNEQFF. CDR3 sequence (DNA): TGCAGTGCTAGAGTACGTTTGTACAATGAGCAGTTCTTC.

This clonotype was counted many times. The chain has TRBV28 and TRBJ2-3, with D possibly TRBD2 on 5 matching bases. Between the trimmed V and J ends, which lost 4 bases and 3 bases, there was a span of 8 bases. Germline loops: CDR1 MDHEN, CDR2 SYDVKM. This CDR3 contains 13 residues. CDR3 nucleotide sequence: TGTGCCAGCAGTTCCAGCGGAACAGATACGCAGTATTTT. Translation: CASSSSGTDTQYF.

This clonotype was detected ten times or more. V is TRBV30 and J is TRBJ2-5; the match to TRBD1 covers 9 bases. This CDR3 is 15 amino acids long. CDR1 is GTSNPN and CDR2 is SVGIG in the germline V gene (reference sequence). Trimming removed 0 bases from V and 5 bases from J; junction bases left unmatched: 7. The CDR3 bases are TGTGCCTGGAGTGTAGGACAGGGGCCCGGCGAGACCCAGTACTTC. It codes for CAWSVGQGPGETQYF.

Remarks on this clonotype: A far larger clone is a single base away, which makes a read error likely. CDR3 DNA sequence: TGTGCCAGCAGCTTAGAAGCGGGAGGGCAGAATGAGCAGTACTTC. This gives the protein CASSLEAGGQNEQYF. This chain connects TRBV11-2 to TRBJ2-5; TRBD2 aligns across 10 bases. Losses at the gene ends were 0 bases for V and 11 bases for J; bases not matched to a gene: 9. Germline CDR1 and CDR2: SGHAT and FQNNGV. The CDR3 contains 15 residues.

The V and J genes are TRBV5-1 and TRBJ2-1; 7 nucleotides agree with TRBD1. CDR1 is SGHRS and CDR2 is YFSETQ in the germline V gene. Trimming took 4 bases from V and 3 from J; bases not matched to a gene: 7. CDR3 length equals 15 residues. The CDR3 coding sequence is TGCGCCAGCAGCGACAGGGCAGGCGACTACAATGAGCAGTTCTTC. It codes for CASSDRAGDYNEQFF.

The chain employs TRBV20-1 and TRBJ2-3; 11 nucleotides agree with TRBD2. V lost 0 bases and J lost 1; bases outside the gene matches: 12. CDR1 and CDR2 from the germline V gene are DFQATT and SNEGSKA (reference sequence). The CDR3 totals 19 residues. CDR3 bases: TGCAGTGCTAGAGAAGGGACTAGCGGAATTCTTCTACGCACAGATACGCAGTATTTT. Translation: CSAREGTSGILLRTDTQYF.

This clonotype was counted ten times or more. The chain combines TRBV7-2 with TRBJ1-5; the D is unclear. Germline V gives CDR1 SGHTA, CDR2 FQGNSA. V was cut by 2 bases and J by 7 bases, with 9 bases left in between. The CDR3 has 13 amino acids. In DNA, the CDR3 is TGTGCCAGCAGCTTAAACTTGTTCCAGCCCCAGCATTTT. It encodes CASSLNLFQPQHF.

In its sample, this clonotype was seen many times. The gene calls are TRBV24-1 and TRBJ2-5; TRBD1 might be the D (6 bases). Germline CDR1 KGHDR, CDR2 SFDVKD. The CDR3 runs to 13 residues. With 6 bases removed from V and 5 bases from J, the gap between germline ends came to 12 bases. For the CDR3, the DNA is TGTGCCACCAGTACACAGGGCGAGGAGACCCAGTACTTC. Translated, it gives CATSTQGEETQYF.

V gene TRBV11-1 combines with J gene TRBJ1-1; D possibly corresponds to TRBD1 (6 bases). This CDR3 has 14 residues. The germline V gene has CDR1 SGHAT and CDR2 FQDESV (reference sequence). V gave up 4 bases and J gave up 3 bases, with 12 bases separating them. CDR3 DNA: TGTGCCAGCAGCTACGGGACAACCGACACTGAAGCTTTCTTT. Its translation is CASSYGTTDTEAFF.

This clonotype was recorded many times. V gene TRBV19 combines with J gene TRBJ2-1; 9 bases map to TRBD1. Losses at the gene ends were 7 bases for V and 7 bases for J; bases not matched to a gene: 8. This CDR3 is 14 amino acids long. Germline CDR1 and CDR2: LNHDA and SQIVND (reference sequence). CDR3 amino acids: CASTTGQGRNEQFF. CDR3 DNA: TGTGCCAGTACCACCGGACAGGGGAGGAATGAGCAGTTCTTC.

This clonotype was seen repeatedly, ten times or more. CDR3 coding DNA: TGTGCCAGCAGCCAAGATTTGGCGGACAGTCCCAACAACTATGGCTACACCTTC. It specifies CASSQDLADSPNNYGYTF. The chain employs TRBV14 and TRBJ1-2; perhaps TRBD1 as D (6 bases). Germline assignment: CDR1 SGHDN and CDR2 FVKESK. V gave up 0 bases and J gave up 2 bases, with 19 bases separating them. There are 18 residues in the CDR3.

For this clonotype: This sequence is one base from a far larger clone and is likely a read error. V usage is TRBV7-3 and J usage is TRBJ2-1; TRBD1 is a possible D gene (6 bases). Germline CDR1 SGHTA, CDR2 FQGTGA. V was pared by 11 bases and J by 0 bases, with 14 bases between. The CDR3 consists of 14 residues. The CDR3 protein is CAWSRGGSYNEQFF. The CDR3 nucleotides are TGTGCCTGGAGTAGAGGGGGCTCCTACAATGAGCAGTTCTTC.

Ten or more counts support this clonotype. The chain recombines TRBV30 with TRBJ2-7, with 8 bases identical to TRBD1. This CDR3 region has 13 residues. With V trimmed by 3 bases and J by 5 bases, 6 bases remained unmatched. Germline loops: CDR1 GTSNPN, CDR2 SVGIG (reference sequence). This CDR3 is CAWSRTGWNEQYF. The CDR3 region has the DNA TGTGCCTGGAGCCGGACAGGGTGGAACGAGCAGTACTTC.